A selection of T cell receptor beta chains follows, all from one sample in a study of blood T cell repertoires in COVID-19. Only in-frame clones appear in the TCRdb table, and some are missing; sequencing was by immunoSEQ multiplex PCR. The sample shows roughly 500,000 clones, approximately 85% of them seen only once. What was sequenced was peripheral blood. These receptors originate from a human donor in a cohort sampled during active COVID-19. Both conserved end residues are part of each CDR3. A D gene is named only where the DNA matches it firmly. Size is stated for part of the rows, as once, few or many counts, or as a class when the clone is expanded.

j_gene | d_gene | v_gene | abundance | CDR3nt | CDR3aa
TRBJ2-7 | TRBD2 | TRBV19 | - | TGTGCCAGTAGTGGGACTAGTAGCTCCTACGAGCAGTACTTC | CASSGTSSSYEQYF
TRBJ2-3 | TRBD2 | TRBV25-1 | few | TGTGCCAGCAGTGGTCTAGCGGGAGAGTTAGATACGCAGTATTTT | CASSGLAGELDTQYF
TRBJ1-4 | TRBD1 | TRBV5-4 | many | TGTGCCAGCAGCTCGTCCCGGGACAGGAATGAAAAACTGTTTTTT | CASSSSRDRNEKLFF
TRBJ2-6 | TRBD1 | TRBV3-1/TRBV3-2 | - | TGTGCCAGCAGCCTAGGACAGGGGGCGGCTGGGGCCAACGTCCTGACTTTC | CASSLGQGAAGANVLTF
TRBJ1-2 | TRBD1 | TRBV15 | - | TGTGCCACCAGCGGGGGACAGCATAACTATGGCTACACCTTC | CATSGGQHNYGYTF
TRBJ2-5 | - | TRBV6-5 | few | TGTGCCAGCAGCCGAAGTGGGGGGGAGACCCAGTACTTC | CASSRSGGETQYF
TRBJ1-1 | - | TRBV6-1 | - | TGTGCCAGCAGTGAAGCGCGGCAGGGGACCACTGAAGCTTTCTTT | CASSEARQGTTEAFF
TRBJ2-7 | TRBD2 | TRBV6-5 | few | TGTGCCAGCAGTTCTCAAGCGGGGGCTGCCTACGAGCAGTACTTC | CASSSQAGAAYEQYF
TRBJ1-6 | TRBD1 | TRBV28 | - | TGTGCCAGCAGTCTAGGACAGGGGGGAGCAAATTCACCCCTCCACTTT | CASSLGQGGANSPLHF
TRBJ2-2 | - | TRBV5-1 | - | TGCGCCAGCAGCCATCGTAGCGGAGGAAACACCGGGGAGCTGTTTTTT | CASSHRSGGNTGELFF
TRBJ2-7 | - | TRBV29-1 | - | TGCAGCGTTTCGGTTGGTCAGGGTTCCCACGAGCAGTACTTC | CSVSVGQGSHEQYF
TRBJ2-1 | - | TRBV19 | - | TGTGCCAGTAGTATAGACCAGGGGGGCTACAATGAGCAGTTCTTC | CASSIDQGGYNEQFF